This T cell receptor beta chain was recovered during a study of blood T cells in healthy people across ages. Study-wide findings and caveats: The study regarded diversity estimates from one million T cells as underestimates. Changes in expanded clonotypes were possibly confounded, as the CMV status of donors was unknown.

The ends were cut back, 5 bases at V and 7 bases at J, with 9 bases in the middle. CDR3 length: 11 residues. CDR1 MNHEY and CDR2 SMNVEV come from the germline V gene (reference sequence). A sample-barcoded 5' primer and a J-beta primer mix were used in a second PCR of roughly 6 to 11 cycles. TCRdb analysed the 5' RACE reads with MiXCR anew, one entry per CDR3 protein. In the table there are roughly 730,000 distinct CDR3 sequences, around 50% of which are singletons. In regard to this clonotype: The antigen is unknown.

The clonotype comes from a man aged 35 to 55 in good health. This chain joins TRBV27 and TRBJ2-7; no clear D. Source material: blood. CDR3 sequence: CASSPHREQYF. The CDR3 region has the DNA TGTGCCAGCAGTCCTCATAGGGAGCAGTACTTC.